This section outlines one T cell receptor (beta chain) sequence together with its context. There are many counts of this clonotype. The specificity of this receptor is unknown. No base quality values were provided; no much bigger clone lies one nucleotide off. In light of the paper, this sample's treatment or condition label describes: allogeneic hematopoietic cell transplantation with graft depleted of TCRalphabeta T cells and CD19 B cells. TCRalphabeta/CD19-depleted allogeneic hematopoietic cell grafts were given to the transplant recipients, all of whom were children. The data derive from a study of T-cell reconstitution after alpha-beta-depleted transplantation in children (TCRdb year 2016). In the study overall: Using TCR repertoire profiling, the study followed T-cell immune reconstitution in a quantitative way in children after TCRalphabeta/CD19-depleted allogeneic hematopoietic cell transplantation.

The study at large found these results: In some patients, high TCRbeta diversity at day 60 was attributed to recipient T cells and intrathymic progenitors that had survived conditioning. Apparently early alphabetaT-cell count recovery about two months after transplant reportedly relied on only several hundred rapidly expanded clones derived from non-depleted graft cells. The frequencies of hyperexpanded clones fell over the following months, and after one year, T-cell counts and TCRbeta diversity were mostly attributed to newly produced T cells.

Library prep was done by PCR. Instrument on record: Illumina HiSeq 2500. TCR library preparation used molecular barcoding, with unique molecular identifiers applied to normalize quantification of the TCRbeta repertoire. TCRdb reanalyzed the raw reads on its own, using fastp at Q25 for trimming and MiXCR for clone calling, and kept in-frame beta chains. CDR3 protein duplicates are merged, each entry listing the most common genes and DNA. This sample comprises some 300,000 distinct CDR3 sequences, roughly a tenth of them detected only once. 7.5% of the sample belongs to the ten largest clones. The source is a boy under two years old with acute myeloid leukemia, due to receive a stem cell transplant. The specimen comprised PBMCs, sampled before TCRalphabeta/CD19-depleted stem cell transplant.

At the DNA level, the sequence is TGCGCCAGCAGCTTAGGAGGGGGGAAGTTCTTC. This translates into CASSLGGGKFF. This chain is built from TRBV5-1 and TRBJ2-1; the D segment might be TRBD1 or TRBD2, since each matches 6 bases. Based on the germline V gene, the CDR1 and CDR2 sequences are SGHRS and YFSETQ. The CDR3 covers 11 residues, taking in both the cysteine and the phenylalanine. Only the CDR3 part of the read is kept: 33 bases, read in frame from the first base. V and J are truncated by 2 bases and 14 bases respectively, leaving an intervening sequence of 11 bases.